This is a list of T cell receptor beta chains from one sample in a study of shared clonotypes between healthy human individuals. Sequencing was performed with immunoSEQ multiplex PCR; in TCRdb, only in-frame clones are kept and a portion is missing. Among approximately 720,000 clones, under 95% were seen once, and the ten largest hold roughly 24%. The specimen was naive CD8+ T cells sorted from blood. Receptor source: a man under 40 in good health. CDR3s include the opening cysteine and the closing phenylalanine or tryptophan. The D gene is left open where the match is weak. Size tells how often a clone was seen (once, few, many) or the class of an expanded clone, and some rows leave it out.

>.|TRBJ2-7|.|13|TRBV7-9
CASSPRRTYEQYF
TGTGCCAGCAGCCCTAGGAGAACCTACGAGCAGTACTTC
>.|TRBJ2-2|.|17|TRBV4-1
CASSQVTLSGATGELFF
TGCGCCAGCAGCCAAGTTACCCTCAGTGGAGCGACCGGGGAGCTGTTTTTT
>.|TRBJ2-7|.|15|TRBV5-1
CASSPSGGLSYEQYF
TGCGCCAGCAGCCCAAGCGGAGGCCTCTCCTACGAGCAGTACTTC
>.|TRBJ2-1|TRBD2|17|TRBV7-9
CASSYPEGTSGYNEQFF
TGTGCCAGCAGCTACCCGGAGGGGACTAGCGGGTACAATGAGCAGTTCTTC
>.|TRBJ2-7|TRBD2|14|TRBV27
CASSQREGIYEQYF
TGTGCCAGCAGTCAGCGGGAGGGGATCTACGAGCAGTACTTC
>.|TRBJ1-4|TRBD1|13|TRBV5-4
CASSLGDSEKLFF
TGTGCCAGCAGCTTGGGGGACAGCGAAAAACTGTTTTTT
>.|TRBJ2-7|.|12|TRBV13
CASSQGGYEQYF
TGTGCCAGCAGCCAGGGGGGGTACGAGCAGTACTTC
>.|TRBJ2-7|.|14|TRBV5-1
CASSLVDINYEQYF
TGCGCCAGCAGCTTGGTAGATATTAACTACGAGCAGTACTTC
>.|TRBJ2-7|.|13|TRBV7-8
CASSSRTIYEQYF
TGTGCCAGCAGCTCGCGGACAATCTACGAGCAGTACTTC
>once|TRBJ2-1|TRBD2|13|TRBV10-3
CAISESMAGGQFF
TGTGCCATCAGTGAGTCGATGGCGGGAGGGCAGTTCTTC
>.|TRBJ2-3|TRBD2|15|TRBV27
CASTNAGGLTDTQYF
TGTGCCAGCACCAACGCGGGAGGGCTCACAGATACGCAGTATTTT
>.|TRBJ2-3|.|14|TRBV4-2
CASSLGVGADTQYF
TGTGCCAGCAGCCTGGGGGTAGGGGCAGATACGCAGTATTTT
>.|TRBJ1-4|TRBD1|15|TRBV13
CASSLGTGAFEKLFF
TGTGCCAGCAGCTTGGGGACAGGGGCTTTTGAAAAACTGTTTTTT
>.|TRBJ2-3|.|13|TRBV6-5
CASSYQGPDTQYF
TGTGCCAGCAGTTATCAGGGCCCAGATACGCAGTATTTT
>once|TRBJ2-4|.|15|TRBV11-2
CASSSRDSAKNIQYF
TGTGCCAGCAGCTCCCGGGACTCAGCCAAAAACATTCAGTACTTC
>.|TRBJ2-5|.|13|TRBV13
CASSLGDGETQYF
TGTGCCAGCAGCTTAGGGGACGGAGAGACCCAGTACTTC
>.|TRBJ2-7|.|14|TRBV28
CASSLAAGGYEQYF
TGTGCCAGCAGTTTAGCGGCGGGCGGCTACGAGCAGTACTTC
>.|TRBJ2-7|.|16|TRBV11-2
CASSLVTGPRDYEQYF
TGTGCCAGCAGCTTAGTTACAGGGCCTAGGGATTACGAGCAGTACTTC
>.|TRBJ2-7|.|13|TRBV11-2
CASSLMAAYEQYF
TGTGCCAGCAGCTTAATGGCAGCCTACGAGCAGTACTTC
>.|TRBJ1-4|.|15|TRBV25-1
CASSDGGSTNEKLFF
TGTGCCAGCAGTGACGGGGGTTCAACTAATGAAAAACTGTTTTTT
>.|TRBJ2-5|.|14|TRBV29-1
CSVEDQGSGETQYF
TGCAGCGTTGAAGATCAGGGTAGCGGTGAGACCCAGTACTTC
>once|TRBJ2-7|.|15|TRBV11-2
CASSLAPGGSYEQYF
TGTGCCAGCAGCTTAGCCCCTGGAGGGAGCTACGAGCAGTACTTC
>.|TRBJ2-3|.|14|TRBV27
CASSLIGATDTQYF
TGTGCCAGCAGTTTAATTGGGGCCACAGATACGCAGTATTTT
>.|TRBJ2-7|.|11|TRBV28
CASAGFYEQYF
TGTGCCAGCGCGGGGTTTTACGAGCAGTACTTC
>once|TRBJ1-2|.|14|TRBV11-2
CASSWGPTNYGYTF
TGTGCCAGCAGCTGGGGACCAACTAACTATGGCTACACCTTC
>.|TRBJ2-3|.|14|TRBV28
CASTGDFSTDTQYF
TGTGCCAGCACTGGGGACTTTAGCACAGATACGCAGTATTTT
>once|TRBJ2-5|.|15|TRBV14
CASSPRHRPQETQYF
TGTGCCAGCAGCCCACGGCACAGACCGCAAGAGACCCAGTACTTC
>.|TRBJ2-1|.|15|TRBV27
CASSWMVADYNEQFF
TGTGCCAGCAGTTGGATGGTAGCGGACTACAATGAGCAGTTCTTC
>.|TRBJ2-2|TRBD2|17|TRBV11-2
CASSFPPGLAGPGELFF
TGTGCCAGCAGCTTCCCACCGGGACTAGCGGGACCCGGGGAGCTGTTTTTT
>.|TRBJ2-7|TRBD1|18|TRBV19
CASSTPGVRTGDSYEQYF
TGTGCCAGTAGTACCCCCGGCGTAAGGACAGGAGACTCCTACGAGCAGTACTTC
>once|TRBJ2-7|.|13|TRBV5-5
CASSLWPGYEQYF
TGTGCCAGCAGCTTGTGGCCGGGGTACGAGCAGTACTTC
>few|TRBJ1-2|TRBD1|13|TRBV10-3
CAISLGTEDGYTF
TGTGCCATCAGCCTCGGGACAGAAGATGGCTACACCTTC
>.|TRBJ2-1|.|12|TRBV7-6
CASSNIGNEQFF
TGTGCCAGCAGCAATATAGGGAATGAGCAGTTCTTC
>.|TRBJ2-1|TRBD1|16|TRBV5-1
CASSYGQGAAANEQFF
TGCGCCAGCAGCTACGGACAGGGGGCAGCGGCGAATGAGCAGTTCTTC
>.|TRBJ1-5|.|15|TRBV15
CATSRRGNSNQPQHF
TGTGCCACCAGCAGACGTGGGAATAGCAATCAGCCCCAGCATTTT
>.|TRBJ2-1|.|14|TRBV5-1
CASSSPQSYNEQFF
TGCGCCAGCAGCTCCCCCCAATCCTACAATGAGCAGTTCTTC
>once|TRBJ1-5|.|12|TRBV9
CASSVEAQPQHF
TGTGCCAGCAGCGTGGAAGCTCAGCCCCAGCATTTT
>.|TRBJ2-7|TRBD1|14|TRBV2
CASSEEGAPYEQYF
TGTGCCAGCAGTGAAGAGGGGGCCCCCTACGAGCAGTACTTC
>.|TRBJ2-1|.|13|TRBV7-3
CASSFLPGGEQFF
TGTGCCAGCAGCTTCCTCCCCGGGGGTGAGCAGTTCTTC
>.|TRBJ2-7|.|17|TRBV27
CASSLFFGQAPNYEQYF
TGTGCCAGCAGTTTATTTTTCGGGCAGGCTCCAAACTACGAGCAGTACTTC
>.|TRBJ2-7|TRBD1|14|TRBV6-6
CASRAKGASYEQYF
TGTGCCAGCAGAGCAAAGGGGGCCTCCTACGAGCAGTACTTC
>.|TRBJ2-1|.|16|TRBV14
CASSHHGPPSYNEQFF
TGTGCCAGCAGCCATCATGGCCCACCGTCCTACAATGAGCAGTTCTTC
>.|TRBJ2-7|.|13|TRBV7-2
CASSLNPASEQYF
TGTGCCAGCAGCTTAAACCCAGCCAGCGAGCAGTACTTC
>.|TRBJ2-1|.|15|TRBV11-2
CASSLVERGPIEQFF
TGTGCCAGCAGCTTAGTCGAGAGGGGTCCCATCGAGCAGTTCTTC
>.|TRBJ2-1|.|16|TRBV27
CASSLWLDPPYNEQFF
TGTGCCAGCAGTTTATGGTTGGACCCCCCATACAATGAGCAGTTCTTC
>.|TRBJ2-7|.|14|TRBV19
CASSRDTTKDEQYF
TGTGCCAGTAGTAGGGACACCACTAAGGACGAGCAGTACTTC
>.|TRBJ2-1|.|13|TRBV4-1
CASRPVLAYEQFF
TGCGCCAGCAGGCCTGTCCTAGCATATGAGCAGTTCTTC
>.|TRBJ2-7|TRBD2|18|TRBV7-9
CASSLSSVAGVSPYEQYF
TGTGCCAGCAGCTTAAGTTCAGTAGCGGGAGTCAGCCCCTACGAGCAGTACTTC
>.|TRBJ2-7|.|14|TRBV27
CASRREGFVHEQYF
TGTGCCAGCCGGAGGGAAGGGTTTGTGCACGAGCAGTACTTC
>.|TRBJ2-5|TRBD1|16|TRBV28
CASSPAGQGFEETQYF
TGTGCCAGCAGCCCAGCGGGACAGGGGTTCGAAGAGACCCAGTACTTC
>.|TRBJ2-3|.|16|TRBV7-6
CASSFVPNQGADTQYF
TGTGCCAGCAGCTTTGTACCCAATCAGGGTGCAGATACGCAGTATTTT
>.|TRBJ1-5|TRBD1|15|TRBV27
CASLPGGGSNQPQHF
TGTGCCAGTCTTCCAGGGGGCGGTAGCAATCAGCCCCAGCATTTT
>.|TRBJ2-3|.|13|TRBV29-1
CSVEAGRSDTQYF
TGCAGCGTTGAGGCAGGGCGGTCAGATACGCAGTATTTT
>.|TRBJ1-5|.|15|TRBV4-3
CASSQDSGRDQPQHF
TGCGCCAGCAGCCAAGATTCCGGACGGGACCAGCCCCAGCATTTT